This T cell receptor beta chain is drawn from a study of blood T cell repertoires in COVID-19. Whole-study context: Italy, Spain and the United States were the sources of the convalescent and acute COVID-19 samples.

In the authors' workflow: By means of reference gene primer amplification, nucleated cell counts were estimated. Repertoires were generated with immunoSEQ multiplex PCR, while TCRdb's copy carries only in-frame clones and drops some. V, J and clone size derive from that table, while D and trimming were established from the DNA sequence. The sample includes some 430,000 clones, about nine tenths seen only once; the top ten take 0.6%. Germline V lookup: CDR1 KGHSH, CDR2 LQKENI. The ends lost 5 bases at V and 3 bases at J; junction bases unmatched: 6. The CDR3 runs to 14 residues. This TCR was sampled from a man aged 18-30 years who had recovered from COVID-19. The sample taken for sequencing was PBMCs or T cells enriched from blood (not recorded which). The V call is TRBV18, the J call TRBJ2-7, with 8 bases that match TRBD1. This CDR3 is CASSGSGGYYEQYF. The CDR3 nucleotides read TGTGCCAGCTCAGGGTCAGGGGGCTACTACGAGCAGTACTTC.